This T cell receptor (beta chain) was observed in a study of T-cell reconstitution after alpha-beta-depleted transplantation in children. Study-level findings and limits: The origin of high day-60 TCRbeta diversity in some patients lay in surviving recipient T cells and thymic progenitors. T cells produced anew were the main source of T-cell counts and diversity one year after transplant. Reported findings indicate that, about two months after transplant, alpha-beta T cells came from several hundred expanded clones, which were derived from non-depleted graft cells.

This clonotype came up many times. Antigen unknown. Preparation of the TCRbeta library was carried out with unique molecular identifiers. TCRdb re-called the PCR reads with MiXCR, one entry per CDR3 protein. The sample lists some 300,000 distinct CDR3 sequences, around a tenth occurring once. The V gene lost 3 bases and the J gene lost 0 bases, with 9 bases spanning the gap. The CDR3 is 15 amino acids. Germline lookup yields CDR1 ENHRY and CDR2 SYGVKD. The source is a boy in the first two years of life with acute myeloid leukemia, due to receive a stem cell transplant. This material consisted of PBMCs, taken before TCRalphabeta/CD19-depleted stem cell transplant. J is TRBJ1-5 and V is TRBV10-3; unclear D gene. The CDR3 here is CAISDAGFSNQPQHF. The CDR3 nucleotides read TGTGCCATCAGTGATGCAGGTTTTAGCAATCAGCCCCAGCATTTT.